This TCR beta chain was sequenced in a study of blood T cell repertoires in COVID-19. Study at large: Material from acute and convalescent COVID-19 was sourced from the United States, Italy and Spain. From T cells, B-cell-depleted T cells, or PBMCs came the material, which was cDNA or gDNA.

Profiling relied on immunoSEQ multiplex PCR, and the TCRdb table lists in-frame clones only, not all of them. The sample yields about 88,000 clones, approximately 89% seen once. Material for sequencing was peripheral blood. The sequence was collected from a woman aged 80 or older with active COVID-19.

CDR3 DNA sequence: TGTGCCAGTAGTATAGGCGGAGGCAGCTCCTACGAGCAGTACTTC. Encoded protein: CASSIGGGSSYEQYF. This chain links TRBV19 with TRBJ2-7; the D gene is possibly TRBD2 (5 bases). Germline lookup yields CDR1 LNHDA and CDR2 SQIVND (reference sequence). Trimming stripped 1 base from V and 0 bases from J, with 10 bases between. The CDR3 has 15 residues.